The present entry profiles one T cell receptor (beta chain) with its context. Its antigen specificity is not known. Base qualities are not provided; no much larger clone lies one nucleotide away. The data were taken from a study of response to subunit inactivated influenza vaccine (dated 2018 in TCRdb). For the study in its entirety: Deep quantitative profiling of the T cell receptor repertoire was used in the study to follow responses to a trivalent subunit inactivated influenza vaccine. Study-wide conclusions, independent of this receptor: The authors suggested that each seasonal influenza vaccination may recruit only a limited number of new T cells.

The library was obtained by RT-PCR. Instrument used: Illumina HiSeq 2500. Using fastp at Q25 and MiXCR, TCRdb reprocessed the public reads and kept productive beta chains. CDR3 protein sequences are deduplicated, and each keeps its most common genes and DNA. Here the sample has around 480,000 distinct CDR3 sequences; 9.5% to 12% occur a single time. The ten largest make up over 9.5% of the sample. Per the publication, the time point label means: 45 to 55 days after influenza vaccine administration. For CDR1 and CDR2, the germline V gene (reference sequence) lists SGHNT and YYREEE. Taken from cysteine to phenylalanine, the CDR3 has 17 residues. Solely the CDR3 DNA is kept, with 51 bases framed from the first base. From V the trimming removes 4 bases and from J it removes 6 bases, while the gene matches leave 13 bases of the junction unaccounted for.

The sequence joins TRBV5-4 to TRBJ2-2, with 9 bases in between that match TRBD2. Source: PBMCs from blood, taken 40 to 50 days after vaccination. This clonotype was sampled from a man aged 45-65 years who received an inactivated influenza vaccine. Donor details come from another sample of the same person, matched by shared clones. The nucleotide sequence is TGTGCCAGCAGCGTTCCGGGACTAGCCAACGGGGCCGGGGAGCTGTTTTTT. Translated, this is CASSVPGLANGAGELFF.